This T cell receptor (beta chain) was profiled in a study of blood T cell repertoires in COVID-19. Study information: Collection of acute and convalescent COVID-19 samples took place in the United States, Italy and Spain.

Original methodology: Quantification of nucleated cells was approximated via reference gene primer amplification. Sequencing was performed with immunoSEQ multiplex PCR; in TCRdb, only in-frame clones are kept and a portion is missing. The D gene and trimming were derived from the DNA, and the V and J assignments and clone size from that table. The data hold 250,000 or so clones, with 88% observed a single time. Looked up from germline, CDR1 is DFQATT and CDR2 is SNEGSKA (reference sequence). V was pared by 6 bases and J by 8 bases, with 10 bases between. CDR3 length: 10 residues. The chain combines TRBV20-1 with TRBJ1-1, with D perhaps TRBD1 (6 bases). The sequence derives from a woman in her sixties or seventies with acute or convalescent COVID-19. The sequencing sample was made of peripheral blood. CDR3 region: CSAQRGEAFF. The CDR3 coding sequence is TGCAGTGCCCAGAGGGGGGAAGCTTTCTTT.